This T cell receptor (beta chain) was found in a study of blood T cell repertoires in COVID-19. Study background: COVID-19 samples, acute and convalescent, were from the United States, Italy and Spain.

Per the study methods: Amplification of reference gene primers was used by the study to estimate nucleated cell counts. Assay: immunoSEQ multiplex PCR; the TCRdb copy retains only in-frame clones and omits some. The V and J calls and clone size come from that table; D and trimming were worked out from the DNA. The sample includes roughly 190,000 clones, 84% of them seen just once. Followed over time, Seattle patients had been enrolled while infection was active. This CDR3 contains 14 residues. Germline assignment: CDR1 SEHNR and CDR2 FQNEAQ (reference sequence). Trimming shortened V by 6 bases and J by 6 bases, and 15 bases separated the two germline ends.

The receptor was derived from a woman aged 70 to 79 with COVID-19, enrolled during active disease. The chain is built from TRBV7-9 and TRBJ1-5; a weak D match, TRBD1 (6 bases). Sequencing used peripheral blood. In DNA, the CDR3 is TGTGCCAGCAGTACCGGGGGGGCGAGTCAGCCCCAGCATTTT. It translates to CASSTGGASQPQHF.